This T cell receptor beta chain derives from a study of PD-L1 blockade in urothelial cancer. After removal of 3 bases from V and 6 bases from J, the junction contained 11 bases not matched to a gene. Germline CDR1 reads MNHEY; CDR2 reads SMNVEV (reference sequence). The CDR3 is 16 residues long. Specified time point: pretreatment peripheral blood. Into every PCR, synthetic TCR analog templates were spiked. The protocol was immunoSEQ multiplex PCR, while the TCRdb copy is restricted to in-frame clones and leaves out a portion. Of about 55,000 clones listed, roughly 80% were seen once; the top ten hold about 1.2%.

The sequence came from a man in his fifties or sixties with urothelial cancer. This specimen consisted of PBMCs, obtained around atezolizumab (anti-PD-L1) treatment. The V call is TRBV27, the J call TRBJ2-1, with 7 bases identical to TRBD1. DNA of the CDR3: TGTGCCAGCAGTTTGCCAAGACAGGGCCGAGGCAATGAGCAGTTCTTC. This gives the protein CASSLPRQGRGNEQFF.